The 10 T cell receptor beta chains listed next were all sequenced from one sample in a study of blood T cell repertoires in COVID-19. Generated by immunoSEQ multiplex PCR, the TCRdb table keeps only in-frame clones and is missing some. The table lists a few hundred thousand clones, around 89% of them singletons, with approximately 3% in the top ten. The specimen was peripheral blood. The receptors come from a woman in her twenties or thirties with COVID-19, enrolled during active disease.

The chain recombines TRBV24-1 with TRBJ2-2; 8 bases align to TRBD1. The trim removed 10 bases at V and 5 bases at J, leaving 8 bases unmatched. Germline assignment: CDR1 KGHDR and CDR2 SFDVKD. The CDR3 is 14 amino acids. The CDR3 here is CATQGASDTGELFF. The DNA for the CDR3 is TGTGCCACTCAGGGGGCGTCGGATACCGGGGAGCTGTTTTTT.

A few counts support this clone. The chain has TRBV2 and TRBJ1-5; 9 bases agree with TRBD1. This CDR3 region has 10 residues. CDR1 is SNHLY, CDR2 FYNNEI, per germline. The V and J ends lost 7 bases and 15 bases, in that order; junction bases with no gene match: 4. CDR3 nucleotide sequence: TGTGCCAGCATGTCGACAGGGGGGCATTTT. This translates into CASMSTGGHF.

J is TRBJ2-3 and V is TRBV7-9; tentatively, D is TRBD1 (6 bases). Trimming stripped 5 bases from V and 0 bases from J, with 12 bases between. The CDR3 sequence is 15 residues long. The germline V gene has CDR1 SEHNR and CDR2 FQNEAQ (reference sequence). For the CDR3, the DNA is TGTGCCAGCAGCCCCAGGGACACTAGCACAGATACGCAGTATTTT. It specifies CASSPRDTSTDTQYF. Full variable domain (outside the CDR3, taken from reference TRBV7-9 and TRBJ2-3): DTGVSQNPRHKITKRGQNVTFRCDPISEHNRLYWYRQTLGQGPEFLTYFQNEAQLEKSRLLSDRFSAERPKGSFSTLEIQRTEQGDSAMYLCASSPRDTSTDTQYFGPGTRLTVL.

CDR3 nucleotide sequence: TGTGCCAGCAGTTACGTAGGGGGGGACAATCAGCCCCAGCATTTT. As protein: CASSYVGGDNQPQHF. The chain employs TRBV6-6 and TRBJ1-5; D perhaps matches TRBD1 (6 bases). Germline V gives CDR1 MNHNY, CDR2 SVGAGI (reference sequence). V dropped 2 bases and J dropped 3 bases, with 11 bases sitting between them. This CDR3 has 15 residues.

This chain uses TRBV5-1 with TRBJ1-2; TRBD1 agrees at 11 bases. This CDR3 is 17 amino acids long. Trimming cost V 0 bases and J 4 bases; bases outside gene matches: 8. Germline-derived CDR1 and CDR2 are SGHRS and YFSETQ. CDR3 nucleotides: TGCGCCAGCAGCTTGGTACGGACAGGGGGCGCCGGCTATGGCTACACCTTC. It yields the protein CASSLVRTGGAGYGYTF.

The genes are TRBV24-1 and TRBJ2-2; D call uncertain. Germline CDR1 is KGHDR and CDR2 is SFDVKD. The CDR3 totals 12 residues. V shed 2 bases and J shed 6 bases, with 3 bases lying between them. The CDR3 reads CATSDWPGELFF. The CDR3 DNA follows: TGTGCCACCAGTGATTGGCCCGGGGAGCTGTTTTTT.

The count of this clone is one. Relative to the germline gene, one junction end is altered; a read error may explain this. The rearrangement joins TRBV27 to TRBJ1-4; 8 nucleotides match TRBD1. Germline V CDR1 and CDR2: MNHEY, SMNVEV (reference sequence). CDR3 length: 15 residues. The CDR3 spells CASSVSRGHREKLFF. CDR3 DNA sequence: TGTGCCAGCAGTGTATCCAGGGGGCACCGGGAAAAACTGTTTTTT.

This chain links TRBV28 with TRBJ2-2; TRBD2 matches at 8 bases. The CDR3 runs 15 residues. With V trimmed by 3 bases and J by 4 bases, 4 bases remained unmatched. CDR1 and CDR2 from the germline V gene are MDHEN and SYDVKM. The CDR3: CASSFRGGGTGELFF. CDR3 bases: TGTGCCAGCAGTTTTCGGGGGGGCGGCACCGGGGAGCTGTTTTTT.

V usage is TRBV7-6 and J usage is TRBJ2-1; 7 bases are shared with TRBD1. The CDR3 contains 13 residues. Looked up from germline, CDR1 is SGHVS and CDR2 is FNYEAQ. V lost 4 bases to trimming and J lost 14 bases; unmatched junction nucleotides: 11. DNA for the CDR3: TGTGCCAGCAGCTATCAGACAGGGCCGCTTAAGTTCTTC. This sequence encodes CASSYQTGPLKFF. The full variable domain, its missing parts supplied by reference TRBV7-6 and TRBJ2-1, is GAGVSQSPRYKVTKRGQDVALRCDPISGHVSLYWYRQALGQGPEFLTYFNYEAQQDKSGLPNDRFSAERPEGSISTLTIQRTEQRDSAMYRCASSYQTGPLKFFGPGTRLTVL.

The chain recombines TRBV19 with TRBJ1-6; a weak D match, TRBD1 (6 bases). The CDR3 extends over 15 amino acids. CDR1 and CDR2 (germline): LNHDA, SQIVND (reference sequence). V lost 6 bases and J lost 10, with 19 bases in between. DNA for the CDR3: TGTGCCAGTAGCCCTACTAAACACACAGGGTCACCCCTCCACTTT. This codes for CASSPTKHTGSPLHF.